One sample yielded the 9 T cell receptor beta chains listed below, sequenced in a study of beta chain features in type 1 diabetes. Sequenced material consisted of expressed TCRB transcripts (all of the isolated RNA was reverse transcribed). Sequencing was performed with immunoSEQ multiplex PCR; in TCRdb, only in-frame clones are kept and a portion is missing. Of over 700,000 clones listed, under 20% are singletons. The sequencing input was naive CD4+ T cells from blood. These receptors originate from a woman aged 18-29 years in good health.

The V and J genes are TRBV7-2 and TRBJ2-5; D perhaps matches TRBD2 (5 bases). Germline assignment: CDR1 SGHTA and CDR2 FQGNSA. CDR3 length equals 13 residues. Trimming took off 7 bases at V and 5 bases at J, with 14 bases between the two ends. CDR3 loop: CASKIRETETQYF. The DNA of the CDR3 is TGTGCCAGCAAAATTAGGGAGACGGAGACCCAGTACTTC.

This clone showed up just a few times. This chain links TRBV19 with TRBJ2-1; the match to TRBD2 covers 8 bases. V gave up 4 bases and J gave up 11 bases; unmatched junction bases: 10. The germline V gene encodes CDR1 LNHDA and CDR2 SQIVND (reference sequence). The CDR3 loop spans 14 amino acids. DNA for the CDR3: TGTGCCAGTAGTACCCATGGACTAGCTGGGAAGCAGTTCTTC. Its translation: CASSTHGLAGKQFF.

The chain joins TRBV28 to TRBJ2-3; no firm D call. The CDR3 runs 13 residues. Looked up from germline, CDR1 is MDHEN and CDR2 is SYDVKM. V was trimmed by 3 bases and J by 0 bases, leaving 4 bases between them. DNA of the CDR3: TGTGCCAGCAGTTTCGATAGCACAGATACGCAGTATTTT. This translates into CASSFDSTDTQYF.

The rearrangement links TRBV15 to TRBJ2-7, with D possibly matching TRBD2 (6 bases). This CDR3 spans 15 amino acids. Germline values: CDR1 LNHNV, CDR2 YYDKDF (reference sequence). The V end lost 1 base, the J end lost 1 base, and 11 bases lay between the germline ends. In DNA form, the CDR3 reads TGTGCCACCAGCAGAGTCCGCGGGAAGTCCTACGAGCAGTACTTC. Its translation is CATSRVRGKSYEQYF.

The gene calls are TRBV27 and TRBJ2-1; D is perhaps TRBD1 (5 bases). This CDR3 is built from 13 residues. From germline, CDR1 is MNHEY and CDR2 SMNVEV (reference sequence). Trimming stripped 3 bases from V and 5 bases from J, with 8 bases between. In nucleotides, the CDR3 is TGTGCCAGCAGTTTGTGGGGCGACAATGAGCAGTTCTTC. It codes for CASSLWGDNEQFF.

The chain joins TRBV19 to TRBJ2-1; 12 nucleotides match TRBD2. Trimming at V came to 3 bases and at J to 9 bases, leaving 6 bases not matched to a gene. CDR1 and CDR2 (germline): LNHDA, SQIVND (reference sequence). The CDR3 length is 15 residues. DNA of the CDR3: TGTGCCAGTAGTATTGACAAGACTAGCGGGGGTGAGCAGTTCTTC. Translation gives CASSIDKTSGGEQFF.

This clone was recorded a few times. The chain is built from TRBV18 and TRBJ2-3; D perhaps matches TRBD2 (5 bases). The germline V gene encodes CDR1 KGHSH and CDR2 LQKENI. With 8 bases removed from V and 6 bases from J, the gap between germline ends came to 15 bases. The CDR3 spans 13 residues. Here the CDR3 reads CASAATRTDTQYF. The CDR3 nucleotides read TGTGCCAGCGCAGCAACTAGAACGGATACGCAGTATTTT.

CDR3 in amino acids: CASSYGVAGYGYTF. In nucleotides, the CDR3 is TGTGCCAGCAGTTACGGGGTCGCGGGTTATGGCTACACCTTC. The chain employs TRBV25-1 and TRBJ1-2; D call uncertain. V lost 5 bases to trimming and J lost 5 bases, with 15 bases between them. Germline values: CDR1 MGHDK, CDR2 SYGVNS. The CDR3 runs to 14 residues.

The CDR3 DNA reads as TGTGCCAGCAGCTTAGCGCCCCCCCTAGCGGGAGCGTACAATGAGCAGTTCTTC. This gives the protein CASSLAPPLAGAYNEQFF. The chain has TRBV7-9 and TRBJ2-1; 10 bases line up with TRBD2. J was trimmed by 4 bases and V by 0 bases; bases with no gene match: 9. This CDR3 comprises 18 residues. Per germline, CDR1 SEHNR and CDR2 FQNEAQ (reference sequence).